This T cell receptor (beta chain) was sequenced during a study of blood T cells in healthy people across ages. The CDR3 is made up of 12 amino acids. Germline CDR1 is LNHDA and CDR2 is SQIVND (reference sequence). Trimming cost V 5 bases and J 6 bases, with 11 bases left between them. Then a second PCR, running about 7 to 11 cycles, was carried out with a sample-barcoded 5' primer and a J-beta primer mix. Each cDNA molecule, via a template-switch adaptor with 12 random nucleotides, was tagged. MiXCR, applied by TCRdb to the 5' RACE reads, yields one record per CDR3 protein. The table shows about 720,000 distinct CDR3 sequences, with 25% occurring only once. The data also belong to a second study, concerning T cells of mothers and their children.

The material sequenced was blood. The TCR was taken from a boy aged 10-17 years in good health. The chain joins TRBV19 to TRBJ2-7; D gene ambiguous. Written as DNA, the CDR3 is TGTGCCAGTAGTTCCGGCGGCCTCGAGCAGTACTTC. This gives the protein CASSSGGLEQYF.